This T cell receptor (beta chain) was retrieved from a study of metastatic and nonmetastatic thyroid tumors. Study overall: Peripheral blood and tumor or nodule samples from malignant and benign thyroid patients were compared.

Study-wide results and caveats: Versus benign nodules, malignant thyroid tumors reportedly had significantly higher TCR beta diversity, in blood and tumor.

Germline values: CDR1 KGHSH, CDR2 LQKENI. There are 11 residues in the CDR3. V was shortened by 6 bases and J by 3 bases, with 2 bases between the two germline ends. No treatment of any kind had been given to any patient before thyroid surgery. This clone was observed many times. Its antigen remains unknown. Per the study methods: Researchers built a distant-metastasis classifier for papillary thyroid cancer that drew on CDR3 differences across clinicopathological groups. TCRdb re-called clones from the PCR reads using MiXCR. Here the V and J calls rest on TCRdb's processing, not on the authors' analysis. Altogether 22,000 or so clones are present, under 25% being singletons, with the ten largest covering about 12%.

The chain has TRBV18 and TRBJ1-4; D not certain. Sequencing was done on a sample of tumor tissue. This clonotype was obtained from a female donor with papillary thyroid cancer or a benign thyroid nodule (not recorded which). Some clones in this sample may be carry-over from other donors' samples. The chain's CDR3 is CASSANEKLFF. The DNA of the CDR3 is TGTGCCAGCTCTGCTAATGAAAAACTGTTTTTT.